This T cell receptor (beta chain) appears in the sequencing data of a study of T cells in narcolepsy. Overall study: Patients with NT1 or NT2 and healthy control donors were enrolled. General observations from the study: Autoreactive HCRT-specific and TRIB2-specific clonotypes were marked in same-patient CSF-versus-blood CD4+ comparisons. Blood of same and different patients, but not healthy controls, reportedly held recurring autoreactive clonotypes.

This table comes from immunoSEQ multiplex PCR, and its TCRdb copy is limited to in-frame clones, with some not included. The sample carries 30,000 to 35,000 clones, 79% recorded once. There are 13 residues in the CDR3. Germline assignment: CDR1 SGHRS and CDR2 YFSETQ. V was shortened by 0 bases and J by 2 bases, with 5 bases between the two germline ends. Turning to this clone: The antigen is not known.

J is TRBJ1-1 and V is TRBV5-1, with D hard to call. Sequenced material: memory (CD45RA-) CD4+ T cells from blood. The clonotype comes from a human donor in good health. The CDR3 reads CASSLDSNTEAFF. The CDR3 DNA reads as TGCGCCAGCAGCTTGGACAGTAACACTGAAGCTTTCTTT.